These T cell receptor beta chains were read from a single sample in a study of cytomegalovirus exposure and HLA in healthy donors. Here immunoSEQ multiplex PCR was the method, and the copy in TCRdb shows in-frame clones only, minus some. The repertoire holds 200,000 or so clones, with 82% as singletons. The sequenced sample was PBMCs. These receptors all stem from a boy between 2 and 10 years old in good health and CMV-seronegative. Each CDR3 is given with its conserved first and last residue. Fields, in order: V gene, J gene, D gene, clone size, CDR3 DNA, CDR3 protein. The D gene is left open where the match is weak. Not every row has a clone size; where given, it reads once, few, many or a size class.

TRBV7-2	TRBJ2-7	NA	NA	TGTGCCAGCAGCTTGGGGCTGTCCTACGAGCAGTACTTC	CASSLGLSYEQYF
TRBV7-8	TRBJ1-5	TRBD1	NA	TGTGCCAGCAGCTCACACCGGGACAGGGGAAATCAGCCCCAGCATTTT	CASSSHRDRGNQPQHF
TRBV2	TRBJ2-2	NA	few	TGTGCCAGCTCGACACTTACCGTGGGGGAGCTGTTTTTT	CASSTLTVGELFF
TRBV6-5	TRBJ1-1	TRBD1	NA	TGTGCCAGCAGTCGCCGACAGGGAATCTCTGAAGCTTTCTTT	CASSRRQGISEAFF
TRBV9	TRBJ1-3	TRBD1	NA	TGTGCCAGCAGCGCCAGGGACAGGGATAACACCATATATTTT	CASSARDRDNTIYF
TRBV7-9	TRBJ1-2	NA	NA	TGTGCCAGCAGCGCGACAGATGGCTACACCTTC	CASSATDGYTF
TRBV7-8	TRBJ1-2	NA	NA	TGTGCCAGCAGCCCTTACCGGGACAAGGAGGACGGCTACACCTTC	CASSPYRDKEDGYTF
TRBV4-2	TRBJ2-1	NA	NA	TGTGCCAGCAGCCTCCTCGGGGCAGGGGTTATATATGAGCAGCTCTTC	CASSLLGAGVIYEQLF
TRBV7-2	TRBJ2-2	TRBD1	NA	TGTGCCAGCAGCACGGGACAGGGGTACACCGGGGAGCTGTTTTTT	CASSTGQGYTGELFF
TRBV7-9	TRBJ2-2	NA	NA	TGTGCCAGCAGCCTCGTTACCGGGGAGCTGTTTTTT	CASSLVTGELFF
TRBV9	TRBJ2-5	NA	once	TGTGCCAGCAGCGTAGGAGGTAGCCGAGAGACCCAGTACTTC	CASSVGGSRETQYF
TRBV7-4	TRBJ2-7	NA	NA	TGTGCCAGCAGCTTAGAACCCACAGAGGGCTACGAGCAGTACTTC	CASSLEPTEGYEQYF
TRBV6-5	TRBJ2-5	NA	few	TGTGCCAGCAGTTGGACAGCCTCCCAAGAGACCCAGTACTTC	CASSWTASQETQYF
TRBV7-6	TRBJ2-1	NA	NA	TGTGCCAGCAGCTCCCTCCGGCAGCGCCCCGACAATGAGCAGTTCTTC	CASSSLRQRPDNEQFF
TRBV5-7	TRBJ1-5	NA	once	TGTGCCAGCAGCCGGAAACAGGACTATAGCAATCAGCCCCAGCATTTT	CASSRKQDYSNQPQHF
TRBV20-1	TRBJ2-7	TRBD1	NA	TGCAGTGCTTCTGCAGGGGGCGAGCAGTACTTC	CSASAGGEQYF
TRBV10-3	TRBJ2-3	TRBD1	NA	TGTGCCACACAGACAGGGGAGGATACGCAGTATTTT	CATQTGEDTQYF
TRBV7-9	TRBJ1-3	TRBD1	NA	TGTGCCAGCAGCCAGAACATCCGGCGACAGGGGATTCGCGGAAACACCATATATTTT	CASSQNIRRQGIRGNTIYF
TRBV5-1	TRBJ2-5	TRBD2	NA	TGCGCCAGCAAAGCCGGGACTAGCGGGGGGGCCGGCGAGACCCAGTACTTC	CASKAGTSGGAGETQYF
TRBV5-1	TRBJ2-3	TRBD1	once	TGCGCCAGCTCCGGGACAGGGGGCCCAGATACGCAGTATTTT	CASSGTGGPDTQYF
TRBV7-3	TRBJ2-3	NA	NA	TGTGCCAGCAGCTTAAATTCGATGGGCACCCGCCATGTATTT	CASSLNSMGTRHVF
TRBV2	TRBJ2-2	TRBD2	NA	TGTGCCAGCAGTCCTCGGGAGCGGGGGAGCGGGGAGCTGTTTTTT	CASSPRERGSGELFF
TRBV28	TRBJ1-1	NA	NA	TGTGCCAGCAGTTTAGTGGATTCGGAGACTGAAGCTTTCTTT	CASSLVDSETEAFF
TRBV29-1	TRBJ2-3	NA	NA	TGCAGCGTTGAAGATTTGGGCAGTCTCGTCACAGATACGCAGTATTTT	CSVEDLGSLVTDTQYF
TRBV6-1	TRBJ1-2	NA	NA	TGTGCCAGCAGTGAATCAGGGGACTATGGCTACACCTTC	CASSESGDYGYTF
TRBV4-1	TRBJ1-6	NA	NA	TGCACCAGCAGCCAAGATTGGAAGGGGGTTTGGTATAATTCACCCCTCCACTTT	CTSSQDWKGVWYNSPLHF
TRBV5-1	TRBJ1-2	TRBD1	NA	TGCGCCAGCAGCTTGGCCGGGACAGGTCACGCTAACTATGGCTACACCTTC	CASSLAGTGHANYGYTF
TRBV1	TRBJ1-5	NA	NA	TGCACCAGCAGCGCCCACATGTCAGGAGGTGGACGGGGCAATCAGCCCCAGCATTTT	CTSSAHMSGGGRGNQPQHF
TRBV11-2	TRBJ1-6	TRBD1	NA	TGTGCCAGCAGCTCAAGACAGGGGGCTAATTCACCCCTCCACTTT	CASSSRQGANSPLHF
TRBV27	TRBJ2-7	NA	NA	TGTGCCAGCAGTTTATCGATAAGGGGTCCCTACGAGCAGTACTTC	CASSLSIRGPYEQYF
TRBV9	TRBJ2-7	NA	NA	TGTGCCAGCAGCGTGGGGGGTCCCAGAGAGGAGCAGTACTTC	CASSVGGPREEQYF